A selection of T cell receptor beta chains follows, all from one sample in a study of T cells in Graves' hyperthyroidism and ophthalmopathy. One entry per CDR3 protein results from TCRdb running MiXCR on the multiplex PCR reads. The sample shows 660,000 or so distinct CDR3 sequences, 45% of them seen only once. Sequenced sample: peripheral blood or thyroid tissue (not recorded which). These receptors all come from an adult man with Graves' disease, either hyperthyroidism or ophthalmopathy (not recorded which). Each CDR3 is given with its conserved first and last residue. The D gene is left open where the match is weak. Clone size is not always given. Where it is, it says once, few, many or a class for expanded clones.

V gene: TRBV6-1
clone size: few
D gene: .
J gene: TRBJ1-6
CDR3 protein: CASRRSNDYNSPLHF
CDR3 DNA: TGTGCCAGCAGGCGGTCAAACGATTATAATTCACCCCTCCACTTT

V gene: TRBV7-9
clone size: .
D gene: .
J gene: TRBJ2-7
CDR3 protein: CASSQGWGYEQYF
CDR3 DNA: TGCGCCAGCAGCCAAGGTTGGGGCTACGAGCAGTACTTC

V gene: TRBV3-1
clone size: few
D gene: .
J gene: TRBJ1-2
CDR3 protein: CASSQGRAADGYTF
CDR3 DNA: TGTGCCAGCAGCCAAGGGAGGGCAGCGGATGGCTACACCTTC

V gene: TRBV7-8
clone size: .
D gene: TRBD1
J gene: TRBJ1-5
CDR3 protein: CASSLDRGGDSNQPQHF
CDR3 DNA: TGTGCCAGCAGCCTGGACAGGGGAGGAGATAGCAATCAGCCCCAGCATTTT

V gene: TRBV2
clone size: few
D gene: .
J gene: TRBJ1-1
CDR3 protein: CASSSVRGVNTEAFF
CDR3 DNA: TGTGCCAGCAGTTCTGTGAGGGGGGTAAACACTGAAGCTTTCTTT

V gene: TRBV20-1
clone size: .
D gene: .
J gene: TRBJ1-4
CDR3 protein: CSAGGRAENEKLFF
CDR3 DNA: TGCAGTGCGGGAGGGCGCGCGGAGAATGAAAAACTGTTTTTT

V gene: TRBV24-1
clone size: .
D gene: .
J gene: TRBJ1-3
CDR3 protein: CATSLRGISGNTIYF
CDR3 DNA: TGTGCCACCAGTCTCCGAGGTATCTCTGGAAACACCATATATTTT

V gene: TRBV7-8
clone size: few
D gene: .
J gene: TRBJ1-1
CDR3 protein: CASSPQWGTEAFF
CDR3 DNA: TGTGCCAGCAGCCCCCAATGGGGCACTGAAGCTTTCTTT

V gene: TRBV7-2
clone size: few
D gene: .
J gene: TRBJ1-1
CDR3 protein: CASSPRRRWTVYMNTEAFF
CDR3 DNA: TGTGCCAGCAGCCCACGCCGCCGGTGGACAGTTTACATGAACACTGAAGCTTTCTTT

V gene: TRBV9
clone size: few
D gene: .
J gene: TRBJ2-7
CDR3 protein: CASSSDPFHEQYF
CDR3 DNA: TGTGCCAGCAGCTCGGACCCCTTTCACGAGCAGTACTTC

V gene: TRBV29-1
clone size: once
D gene: TRBD1
J gene: TRBJ1-4
CDR3 protein: CSVRQGGEKLFF
CDR3 DNA: TGCAGCGTACGACAGGGGGGCGAAAAACTGTTTTTT

V gene: TRBV5-5
clone size: .
D gene: TRBD1
J gene: TRBJ1-1
CDR3 protein: CASSLDRGPTEAFF
CDR3 DNA: TGTGCCAGCAGCTTGGACAGGGGGCCGACTGAAGCTTTCTTT

V gene: TRBV29-1
clone size: many
D gene: .
J gene: TRBJ1-4
CDR3 protein: CSVALPTNEKLFF
CDR3 DNA: TGCAGCGTTGCGCTCCCAACTAATGAAAAACTGTTTTTT

V gene: TRBV10-3
clone size: few
D gene: .
J gene: TRBJ2-2
CDR3 protein: CASGDTYTGELFF
CDR3 DNA: TGTGCCAGCGGGGACACCTACACCGGGGAGCTGTTTTTT

V gene: TRBV7-3
clone size: few
D gene: TRBD2
J gene: TRBJ2-7
CDR3 protein: CASSQKLAGVPYEQYF
CDR3 DNA: TGCGCCAGCAGCCAAAAACTAGCGGGAGTGCCCTACGAGCAGTACTTC

V gene: TRBV5-6
clone size: .
D gene: .
J gene: TRBJ2-5
CDR3 protein: CASSRDGQVQETQYF
CDR3 DNA: TGTGCCAGCAGTCGAGATGGCCAGGTCCAAGAGACCCAGTACTTC

V gene: TRBV25-1
clone size: .
D gene: .
J gene: TRBJ1-4
CDR3 protein: CASSYRDRRSNEKLFF
CDR3 DNA: TGTGCCAGCAGTTACCGAGACAGGCGTAGTAATGAAAAACTGTTTTTT

V gene: TRBV2
clone size: few
D gene: .
J gene: TRBJ2-7
CDR3 protein: CASRDQGPYEQYF
CDR3 DNA: TGTGCCAGCAGGGACCAGGGCCCCTACGAGCAGTACTTC

V gene: TRBV20-1
clone size: many
D gene: TRBD1
J gene: TRBJ1-2
CDR3 protein: CSARLGQGRNGYTF
CDR3 DNA: TGCAGTGCTAGACTAGGACAGGGCAGAAATGGCTACACCTTC

V gene: TRBV7-2
clone size: .
D gene: TRBD2
J gene: TRBJ2-5
CDR3 protein: CASSPPGLAGVQETQYF
CDR3 DNA: TGTGCCAGCAGCCCCCCCGGACTAGCGGGCGTACAAGAGACCCAGTACTTC

V gene: TRBV7-3
clone size: few
D gene: .
J gene: TRBJ1-2
CDR3 protein: CASSLGGPGAYSYTF
CDR3 DNA: TGTGCCAGCAGCTTAGGGGGCCCTGGGGCCTATAGCTACACCTTC

V gene: TRBV29-1
clone size: .
D gene: .
J gene: TRBJ1-3
CDR3 protein: CSVVVLDTLYF
CDR3 DNA: TGCAGCGTTGTGGTTTTGGACACTTTATATTTT

V gene: TRBV6-5
clone size: many
D gene: .
J gene: TRBJ2-5
CDR3 protein: CASTFPRWQETQYF
CDR3 DNA: TGTGCCAGCACCTTCCCCCGTTGGCAAGAGACCCAGTACTTC

V gene: TRBV12-1
clone size: .
D gene: .
J gene: TRBJ2-2
CDR3 protein: CASSAHKGPTGELFF
CDR3 DNA: TGTGCCAGCAGTGCCCACAAAGGACCGACCGGGGAGCTGTTTTTT

V gene: TRBV2
clone size: .
D gene: TRBD1
J gene: TRBJ2-7
CDR3 protein: CASPGQGQGFDEQYF
CDR3 DNA: TGTGCCAGCCCCGGACAGGGACAGGGTTTCGACGAGCAGTACTTC

V gene: TRBV20-1
clone size: .
D gene: TRBD1
J gene: TRBJ1-2
CDR3 protein: CSARAGQGADGYTF
CDR3 DNA: TGCAGTGCTAGAGCCGGACAGGGGGCTGATGGCTACACCTTC